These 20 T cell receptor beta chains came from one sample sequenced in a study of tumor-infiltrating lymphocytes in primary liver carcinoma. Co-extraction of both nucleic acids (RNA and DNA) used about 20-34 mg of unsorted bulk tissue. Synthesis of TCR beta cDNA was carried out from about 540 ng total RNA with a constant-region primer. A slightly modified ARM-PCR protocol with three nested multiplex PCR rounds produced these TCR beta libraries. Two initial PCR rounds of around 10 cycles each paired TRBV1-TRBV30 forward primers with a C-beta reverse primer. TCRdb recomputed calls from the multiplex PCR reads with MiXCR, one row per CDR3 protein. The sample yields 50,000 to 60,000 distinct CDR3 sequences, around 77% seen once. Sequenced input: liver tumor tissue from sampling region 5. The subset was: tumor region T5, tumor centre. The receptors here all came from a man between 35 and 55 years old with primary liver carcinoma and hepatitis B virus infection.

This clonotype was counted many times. CDR3 sequence (DNA): TGTGCCAGTAATCGGGACCTCACGAACACTGAAGCTTTCTTT. Translated: CASNRDLTNTEAFF. This chain joins TRBV19 and TRBJ1-1; tentative D call: TRBD1 (5 bases). This CDR3 region has 14 residues. Trimming took off 7 bases at V and 1 base at J, with 13 bases between the two ends. Germline CDR1 LNHDA, CDR2 SQIVND (reference sequence).

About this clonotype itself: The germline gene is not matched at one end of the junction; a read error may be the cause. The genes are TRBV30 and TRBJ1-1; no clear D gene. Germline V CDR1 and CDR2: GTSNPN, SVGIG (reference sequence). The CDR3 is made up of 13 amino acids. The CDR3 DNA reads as TGTGCTTGGAGATTCGTCATTAACACTGAAGCTTTCTTT. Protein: CAWRFVINTEAFF.

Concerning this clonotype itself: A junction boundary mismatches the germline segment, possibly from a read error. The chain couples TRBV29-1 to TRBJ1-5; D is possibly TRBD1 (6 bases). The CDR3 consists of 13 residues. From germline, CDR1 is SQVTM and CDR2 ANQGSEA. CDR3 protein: CNVAGQINQPQHF. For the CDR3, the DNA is TGCAACGTTGCCGGACAGATCAATCAGCCCCAACATTTT.

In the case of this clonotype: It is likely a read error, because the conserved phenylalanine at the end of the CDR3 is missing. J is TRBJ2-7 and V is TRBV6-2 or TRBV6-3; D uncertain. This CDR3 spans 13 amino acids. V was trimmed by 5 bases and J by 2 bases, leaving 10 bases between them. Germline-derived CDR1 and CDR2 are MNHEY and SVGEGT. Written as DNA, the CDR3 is TGTGCCAGCAGTCTGGTTGGAGCCTACGAGCAGTACATC. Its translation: CASSLVGAYEQYI.

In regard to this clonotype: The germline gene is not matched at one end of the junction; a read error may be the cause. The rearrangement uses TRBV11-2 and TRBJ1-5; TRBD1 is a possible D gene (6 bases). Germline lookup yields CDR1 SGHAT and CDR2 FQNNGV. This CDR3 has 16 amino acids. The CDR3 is CVSSQKGGLMNQPQHF. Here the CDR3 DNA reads TGTGTCAGCAGCCAAAAAGGGGGACTGATGAATCAGCCCCAGCATTTT.

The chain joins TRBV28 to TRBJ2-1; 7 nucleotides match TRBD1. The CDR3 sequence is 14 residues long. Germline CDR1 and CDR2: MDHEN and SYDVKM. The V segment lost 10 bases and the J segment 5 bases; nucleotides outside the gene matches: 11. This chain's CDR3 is CAIILGGFDNEQFF. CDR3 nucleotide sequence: TGTGCCATCATTTTAGGGGGCTTCGACAATGAGCAGTTCTTC. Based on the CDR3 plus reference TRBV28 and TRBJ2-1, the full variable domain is DVKVTQSSRYLVKRTGEKVFLECVQDMDHENMFWYRQDPGLGLRLIYFSYDVKMKEKGDIPEGYSVSREKKERFSLILESASTNQTSMYLCAIILGGFDNEQFFGPGTRLTVL.

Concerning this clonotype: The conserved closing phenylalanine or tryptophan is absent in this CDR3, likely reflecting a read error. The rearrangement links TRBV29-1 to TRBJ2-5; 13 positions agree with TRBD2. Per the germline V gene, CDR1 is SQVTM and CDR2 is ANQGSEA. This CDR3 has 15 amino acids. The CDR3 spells CGVRTSGSWAEIQYL. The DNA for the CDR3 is TGCGGCGTTCGGACTAGCGGGAGTTGGGCAGAGATCCAGTACCTC.

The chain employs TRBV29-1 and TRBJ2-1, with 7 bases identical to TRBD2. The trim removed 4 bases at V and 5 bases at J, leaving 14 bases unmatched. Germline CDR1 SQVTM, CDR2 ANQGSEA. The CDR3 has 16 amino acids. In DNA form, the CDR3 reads TGCAGCGTTGGGTACAGAGCGGGATCCGCAAACAATGAGCAGTTCTTC. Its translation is CSVGYRAGSANNEQFF.

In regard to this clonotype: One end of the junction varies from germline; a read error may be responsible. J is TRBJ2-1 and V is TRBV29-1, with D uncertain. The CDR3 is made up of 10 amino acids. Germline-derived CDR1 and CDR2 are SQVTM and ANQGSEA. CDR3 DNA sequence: TGCAGCGTTCGGTGGGGTGAGCAGTCCTTC. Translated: CSVRWGEQSF.

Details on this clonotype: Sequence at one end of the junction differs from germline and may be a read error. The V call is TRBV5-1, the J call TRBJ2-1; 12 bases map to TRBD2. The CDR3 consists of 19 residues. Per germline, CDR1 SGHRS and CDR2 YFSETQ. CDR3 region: CTSSSRGLAGGNYHNEQFF. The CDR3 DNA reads TGCACCAGCAGCTCGAGGGGTCTAGCGGGAGGGAACTATCACAATGAGCAGTTCTTC.

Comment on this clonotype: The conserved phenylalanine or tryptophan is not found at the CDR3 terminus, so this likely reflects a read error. CDR3 nucleotide sequence: TGTGCCAGCACCTGGGGGGGGCGCGGAGAAACCCAGTACTCC. Protein: CASTWGGRGETQYS. The genes are TRBV5-5 and TRBJ2-5, with TRBD2 as a possible D gene (7 bases). V was clipped by 6 bases and J by 8 bases, with 20 bases between them. Germline assignment: CDR1 SGHKS and CDR2 YYEKEE (reference sequence). The CDR3 spans 14 residues.

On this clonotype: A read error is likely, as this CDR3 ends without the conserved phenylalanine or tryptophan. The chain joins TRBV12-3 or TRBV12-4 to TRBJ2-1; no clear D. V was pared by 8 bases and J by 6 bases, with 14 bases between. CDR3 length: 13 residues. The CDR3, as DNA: TGTGCCAGCCAATTTGGCGGTGGCAATGAGCAGTTCCTC. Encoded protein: CASQFGGGNEQFL.

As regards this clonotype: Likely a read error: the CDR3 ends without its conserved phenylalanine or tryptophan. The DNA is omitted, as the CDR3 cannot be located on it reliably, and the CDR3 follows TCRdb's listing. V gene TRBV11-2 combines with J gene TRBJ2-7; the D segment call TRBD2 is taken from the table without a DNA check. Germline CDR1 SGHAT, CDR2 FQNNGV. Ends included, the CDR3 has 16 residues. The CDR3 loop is CVNSLEPSGSWVEQNL.

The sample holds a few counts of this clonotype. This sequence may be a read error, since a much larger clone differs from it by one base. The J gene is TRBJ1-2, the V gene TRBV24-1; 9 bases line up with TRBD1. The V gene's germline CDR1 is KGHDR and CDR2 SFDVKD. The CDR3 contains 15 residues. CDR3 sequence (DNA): TGTCCCACCTCGTCCGGGACAGGGAATGGCTATGGCTACACCTTC. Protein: CPTSSGTGNGYGYTF.

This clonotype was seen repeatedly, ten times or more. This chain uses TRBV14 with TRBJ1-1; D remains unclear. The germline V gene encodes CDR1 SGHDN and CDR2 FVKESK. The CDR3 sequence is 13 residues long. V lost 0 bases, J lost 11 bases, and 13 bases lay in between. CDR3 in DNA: TGTGCCAGCAGCCAAGAGGTTCAGTTGCGGGCTTTCTTT. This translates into CASSQEVQLRAFF.

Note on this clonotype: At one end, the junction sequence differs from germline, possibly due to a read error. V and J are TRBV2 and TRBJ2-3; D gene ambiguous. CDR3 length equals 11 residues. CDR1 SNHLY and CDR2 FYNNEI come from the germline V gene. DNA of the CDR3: TGTGCCAACAGCTTCGAAGATACGCAGTGTTTT. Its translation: CANSFEDTQCF.

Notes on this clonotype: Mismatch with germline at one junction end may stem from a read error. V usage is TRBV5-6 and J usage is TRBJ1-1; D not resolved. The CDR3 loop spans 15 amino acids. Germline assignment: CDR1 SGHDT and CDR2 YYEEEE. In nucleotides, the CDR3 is TGTGCCAGCCGCTTTCCGGGCTTTATTCCCACTGAAGCTTTCTTT. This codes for CASRFPGFIPTEAFF. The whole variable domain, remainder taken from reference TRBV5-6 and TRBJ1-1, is DAGVTQSPTHLIKTRGQQVTLRCSPKSGHDTVSWYQQALGQGPQFIFQYYEEEERQRGNFPDRFSGHQFPNYSSELNVNALLLGDSALYLCASRFPGFIPTEAFFGQGTRLTVV.

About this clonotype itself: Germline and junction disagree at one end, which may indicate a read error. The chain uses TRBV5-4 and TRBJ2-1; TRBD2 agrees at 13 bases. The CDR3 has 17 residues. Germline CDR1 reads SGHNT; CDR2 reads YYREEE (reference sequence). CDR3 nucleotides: TGTGCTAGCAGCCTCGTGACTAGCGGGAGGCTCTACAATGAGCAGTTCTTC. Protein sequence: CASSLVTSGRLYNEQFF.

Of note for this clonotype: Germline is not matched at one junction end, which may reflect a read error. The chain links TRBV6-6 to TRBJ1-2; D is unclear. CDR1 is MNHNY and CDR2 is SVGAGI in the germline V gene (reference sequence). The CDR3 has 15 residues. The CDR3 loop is CTSSCGMGTQYGYTF. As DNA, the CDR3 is TGTACCAGCAGTTGTGGAATGGGCACTCAGTATGGCTATACCTTC.

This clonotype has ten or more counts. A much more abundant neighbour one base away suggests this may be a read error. The CDR3 spells CAGSSSGSNEQFF. Written as DNA, the CDR3 is TGCGCCGGCAGCTCGAGCGGGAGCAATGAGCAGTTCTTC. The chain couples TRBV5-1 to TRBJ2-1; 8 bases match TRBD2. Germline assignment: CDR1 SGHRS and CDR2 YFSETQ. The CDR3 extends over 13 amino acids. The full variable domain, with the rest looked up from reference TRBV5-1 and TRBJ2-1, is KAGVTQTPRYLIKTRGQQVTLSCSPISGHRSVSWYQQTPGQGLQFLFEYFSETQRNKGNFPGRFSGRQFSNSRSEMNVSTLELGDSALYLCAGSSSGSNEQFFGPGTRLTVL.